This T cell receptor beta chain is from a study of OX40 agonist ivuxolimab in advanced cancers. The CDR3 has 14 amino acids. Germline CDR1 and CDR2: SGHNT and YYREEE (reference sequence). Trimming removed 2 bases from V and 0 bases from J, with 6 bases in between. Clones were sequenced by immunoSEQ multiplex PCR, and TCRdb holds only the in-frame ones, with some missing. Of tens of thousands of clones listed, roughly 80% are singletons. This TCR derives from an adult with an advanced solid tumor such as melanoma, head and neck, liver or kidney cancer. Sample: CD4+ or CD8+ T cells sorted from blood, taken in a trial of the OX40 agonist ivuxolimab. The chain joins TRBV5-4 to TRBJ1-3; no reliable D call. CDR3 region: CASSLDFSGNTIYF. The DNA for the CDR3 is TGTGCCAGCAGCTTAGACTTCTCTGGAAACACCATATATTTT. Using reference TRBV5-4 and TRBJ1-3 for the parts outside the CDR3, the full variable domain is ETGVTQSPTHLIKTRGQQVTLRCSSQSGHNTVSWYQQALGQGPQFIFQYYREEENGRGNFPPRFSGLQFPNYSSELNVNALELDDSALYLCASSLDFSGNTIYFGEGSWLTVV.